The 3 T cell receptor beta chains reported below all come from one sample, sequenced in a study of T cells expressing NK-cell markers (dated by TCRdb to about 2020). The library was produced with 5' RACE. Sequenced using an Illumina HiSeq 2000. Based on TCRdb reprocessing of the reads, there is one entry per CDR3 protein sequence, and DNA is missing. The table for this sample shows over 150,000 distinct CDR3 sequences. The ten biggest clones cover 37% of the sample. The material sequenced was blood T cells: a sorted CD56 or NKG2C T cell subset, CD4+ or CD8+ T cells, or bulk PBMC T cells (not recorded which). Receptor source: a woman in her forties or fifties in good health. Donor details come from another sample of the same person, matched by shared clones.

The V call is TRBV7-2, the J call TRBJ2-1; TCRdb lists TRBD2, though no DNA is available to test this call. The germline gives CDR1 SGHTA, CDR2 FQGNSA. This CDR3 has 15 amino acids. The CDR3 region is CASSLAGREWDEQFF. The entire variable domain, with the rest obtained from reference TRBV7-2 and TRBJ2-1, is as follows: GAGVSQSPSNKVTEKGKDVELRCDPISGHTALYWYRQSLGQGLEFLIYFQGNSAPDKSGLPSDRFSAERTGGSVSTLTIQRTQQEDSAVYLCASSLAGREWDEQFFGPGTRLTVL.

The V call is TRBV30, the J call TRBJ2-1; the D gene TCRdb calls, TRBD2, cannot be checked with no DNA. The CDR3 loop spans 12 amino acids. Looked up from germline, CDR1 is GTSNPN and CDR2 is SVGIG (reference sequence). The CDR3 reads CAWSSGRNEQFF.

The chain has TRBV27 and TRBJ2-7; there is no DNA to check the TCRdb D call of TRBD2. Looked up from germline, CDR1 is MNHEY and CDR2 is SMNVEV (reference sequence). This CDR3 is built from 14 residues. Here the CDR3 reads CASSSHTASYEQYF.